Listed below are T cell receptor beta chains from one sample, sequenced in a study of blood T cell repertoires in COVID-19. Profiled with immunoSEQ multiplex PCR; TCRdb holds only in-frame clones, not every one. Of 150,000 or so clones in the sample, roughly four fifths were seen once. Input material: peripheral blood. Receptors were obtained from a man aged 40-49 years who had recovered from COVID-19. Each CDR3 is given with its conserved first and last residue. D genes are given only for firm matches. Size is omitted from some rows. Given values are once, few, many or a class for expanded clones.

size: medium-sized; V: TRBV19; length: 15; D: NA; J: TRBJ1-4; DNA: TGTGCCAGTAGTGCGAGTATTGCAACTAATGAAAAACTGTTTTTT; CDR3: CASSASIATNEKLFF
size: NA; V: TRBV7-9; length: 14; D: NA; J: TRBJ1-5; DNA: TGTGCCAGCAGCTTAGCTACAGCGGGACAGCCCCAGCATTTT; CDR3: CASSLATAGQPQHF
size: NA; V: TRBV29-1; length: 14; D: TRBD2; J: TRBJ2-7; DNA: TGCAGCGTTGAACTAGCGGGAGAGTCCTACGAGCAGTACTTC; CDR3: CSVELAGESYEQYF
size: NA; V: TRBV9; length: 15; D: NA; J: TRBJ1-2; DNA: TGTGCCAGCAGCGTAGCTACGGCAGGGTTGTATGGCTACACCTTC; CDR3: CASSVATAGLYGYTF
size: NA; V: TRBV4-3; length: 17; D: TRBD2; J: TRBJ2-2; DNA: TGCGCCAGCAGCCAAGAATTAGCGGGGGCCCGAACCGGGGAGCTGTTTTTT; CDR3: CASSQELAGARTGELFF
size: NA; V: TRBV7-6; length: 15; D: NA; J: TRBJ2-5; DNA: TGTGCCAGCAGCTTAGCGGGCACAGAACAAGAGACCCAGTACTTC; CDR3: CASSLAGTEQETQYF
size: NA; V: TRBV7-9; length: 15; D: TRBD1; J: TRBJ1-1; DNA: TGTGCCAGCAGCCCTCGGACAGGCGTGAACACTGAAGCTTTCTTT; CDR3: CASSPRTGVNTEAFF
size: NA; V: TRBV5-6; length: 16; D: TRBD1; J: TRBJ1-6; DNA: TGTGCCAGCAGCTTGCCAGGGGGCCCAGAAAATTCACCCCTCCACTTT; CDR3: CASSLPGGPENSPLHF
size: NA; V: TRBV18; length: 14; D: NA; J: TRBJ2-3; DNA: TGTGCCAGCTCACCACCACTAGCAACCGATACGCAGTATTTT; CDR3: CASSPPLATDTQYF
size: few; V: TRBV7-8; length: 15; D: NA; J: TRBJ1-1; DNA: TGTGCCAGCAGCTTAGAATGGGGGGGTTGGACTGAAGCTTTCTTT; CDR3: CASSLEWGGWTEAFF
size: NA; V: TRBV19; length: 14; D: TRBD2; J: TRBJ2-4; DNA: TGTGCCAGTAGTATCAGACTAGCGGGAGACATTCAGTACTTC; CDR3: CASSIRLAGDIQYF
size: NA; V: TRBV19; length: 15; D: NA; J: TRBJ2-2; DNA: TGTGCCAGTAGATTGGGTAACTTGGGCGCCGGGGAGCTGTTTTTT; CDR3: CASRLGNLGAGELFF
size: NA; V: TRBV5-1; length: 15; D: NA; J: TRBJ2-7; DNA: TGCGCCAGCAGCTATGTGGGGCAAAGCTCCTACGAGCAGTACTTC; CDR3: CASSYVGQSSYEQYF
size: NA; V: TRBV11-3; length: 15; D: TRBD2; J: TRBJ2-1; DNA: TGTGCCAGCAGCTCTGGGACTAGCGGGAGTGATGAGCAGTTCTTC; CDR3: CASSSGTSGSDEQFF
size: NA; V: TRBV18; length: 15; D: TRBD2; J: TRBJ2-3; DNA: TGTGCCAGCTCACCCCAACTAGCGGGCGCAGATACGCAGTATTTT; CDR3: CASSPQLAGADTQYF
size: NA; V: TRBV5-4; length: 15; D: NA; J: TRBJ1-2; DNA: TGTGCCAGCAGCTTGGATGTAGGGGTAAACTATGGCTACACCTTC; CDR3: CASSLDVGVNYGYTF
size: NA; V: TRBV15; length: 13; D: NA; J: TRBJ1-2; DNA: TGTGCCACCAGCAGAGATAAGGGGCATGGCTACACCTTC; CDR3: CATSRDKGHGYTF
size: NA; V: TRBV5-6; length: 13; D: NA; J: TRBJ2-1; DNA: TGTGCCAGCAGCTTTCTAGTAGCCAATGAGCAGTTCTTC; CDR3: CASSFLVANEQFF
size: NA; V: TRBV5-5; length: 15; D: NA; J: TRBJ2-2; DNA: TGTGCCAGCAGCTTCCAACCCGGGTTGACCGGGGAGCTGTTTTTT; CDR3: CASSFQPGLTGELFF
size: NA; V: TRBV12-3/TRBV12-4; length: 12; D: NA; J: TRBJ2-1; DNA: TGTGCCAGCAGTTTTGCGGGTAATGAGCAGTTCTTC; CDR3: CASSFAGNEQFF
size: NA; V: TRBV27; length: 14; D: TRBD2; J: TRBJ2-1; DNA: TGTGCCAGCAGTTTAGGGGAGGGCCTCAATGAGCAGTTCTTC; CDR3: CASSLGEGLNEQFF
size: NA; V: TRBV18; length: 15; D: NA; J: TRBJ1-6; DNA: TGTGCCAGCTCACCACCGCTCAGGGGCGGTTCACCCCTCCACTTT; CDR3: CASSPPLRGGSPLHF
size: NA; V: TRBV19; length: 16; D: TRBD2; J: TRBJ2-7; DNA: TGTGCCAGTAGTGAGATGGCTAGCGGGAGTCTATACGAGCAGTACTTC; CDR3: CASSEMASGSLYEQYF
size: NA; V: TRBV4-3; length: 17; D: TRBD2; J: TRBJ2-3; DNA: TGCGCCAGCAGCCAACAAACTAGCGGGAGTCGGGGAGATACGCAGTATTTT; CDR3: CASSQQTSGSRGDTQYF
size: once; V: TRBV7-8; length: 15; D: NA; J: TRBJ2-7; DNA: TGTGCCAGCAGCTTAGTAGTACAGGGGAGGAACGAGCAGTACTTC; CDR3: CASSLVVQGRNEQYF
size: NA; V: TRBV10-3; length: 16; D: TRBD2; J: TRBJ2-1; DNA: TGTGCCATCAGTGGGATGACTAGCGGTCCCTACAATGAGCAGTTCTTC; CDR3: CAISGMTSGPYNEQFF
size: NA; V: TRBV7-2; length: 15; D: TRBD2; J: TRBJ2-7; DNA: TGTGCCAGCAGCCCGGCGGCTAGCGGATCCTACGAGCAGTACTTC; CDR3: CASSPAASGSYEQYF
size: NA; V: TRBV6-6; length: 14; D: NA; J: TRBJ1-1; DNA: TGTGCCAGCAGAGAACCCCGGGGGAACACTGAAGCTTTCTTT; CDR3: CASREPRGNTEAFF
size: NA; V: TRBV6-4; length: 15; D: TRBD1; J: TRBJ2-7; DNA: TGTGCCAGCAGTAAGGAACAGGGGGCTTCCTACGAGCAGTACTTC; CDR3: CASSKEQGASYEQYF
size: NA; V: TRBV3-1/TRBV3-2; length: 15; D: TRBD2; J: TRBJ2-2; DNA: TGTGCCAGCAGCCAGGGACTAGCCTTCACCGGGGAGCTGTTTTTT; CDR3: CASSQGLAFTGELFF
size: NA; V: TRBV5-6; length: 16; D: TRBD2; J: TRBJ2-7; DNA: TGTGCCAGCAGCCCGGGGGGACCTAGAGCTGTTCACGAGCAGTACTTC; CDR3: CASSPGGPRAVHEQYF
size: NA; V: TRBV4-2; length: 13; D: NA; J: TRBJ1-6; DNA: TGTGCCAGCAGCCCAAGGGAGGATTCACCCCTCCACTTT; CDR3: CASSPREDSPLHF
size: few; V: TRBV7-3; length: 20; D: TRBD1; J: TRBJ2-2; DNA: TGTGCCAGCAGCTTAAACCCAAAGCCGACCGGGACAGGGTGGAAAGGGGAGCTGTTTTTT; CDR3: CASSLNPKPTGTGWKGELFF
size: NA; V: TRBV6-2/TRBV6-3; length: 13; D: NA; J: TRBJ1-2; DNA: TGTGCCAGCAGTCCGACAGCTAACTATGGCTACACCTTC; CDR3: CASSPTANYGYTF
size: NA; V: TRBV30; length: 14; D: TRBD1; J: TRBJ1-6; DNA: TGTGCCTGGGCTACTGGGACAGGGGATTCACCCCTCCACTTT; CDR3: CAWATGTGDSPLHF
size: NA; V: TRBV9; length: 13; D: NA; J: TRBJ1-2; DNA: TGTGCCAGCAGCGTAACAGGAACCTATGGCTACACCTTC; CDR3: CASSVTGTYGYTF
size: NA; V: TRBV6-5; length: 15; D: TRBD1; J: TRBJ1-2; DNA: TGTGCCAGCAGAAGACAGGGGGCTGATGTGGGTGGCTACACCTTC; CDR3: CASRRQGADVGGYTF
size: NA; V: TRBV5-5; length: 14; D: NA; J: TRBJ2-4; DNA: TGTGCCAGCAGCTTGTCTAGCGTAATGAACATTCAGTACTTC; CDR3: CASSLSSVMNIQYF
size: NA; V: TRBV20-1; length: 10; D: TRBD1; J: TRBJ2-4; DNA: TGCAGTGTACAGGGGAACATTCAGTACTTC; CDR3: CSVQGNIQYF
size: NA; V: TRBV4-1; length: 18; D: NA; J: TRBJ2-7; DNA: TGCGCCAGCAGCCTCCTCGGACCTAGCGTAGAACTCCCTTACGAGCAGTACTTC; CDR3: CASSLLGPSVELPYEQYF
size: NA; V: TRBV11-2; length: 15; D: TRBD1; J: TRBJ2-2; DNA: TGTGCCAGCAGCCCAAGGGACAGGGGCACCGGGGAGCTGTTTTTT; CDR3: CASSPRDRGTGELFF
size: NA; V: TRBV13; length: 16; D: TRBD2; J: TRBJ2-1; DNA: TGTGCCAGCAGCGGCCAAGCGGGAGGGCCGCGAGATGAGCAGTTCTTC; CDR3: CASSGQAGGPRDEQFF
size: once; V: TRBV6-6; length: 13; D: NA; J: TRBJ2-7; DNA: TGTGCCAGCAGTGGGCGGACAGTCTACGAGCAGTACTTC; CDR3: CASSGRTVYEQYF
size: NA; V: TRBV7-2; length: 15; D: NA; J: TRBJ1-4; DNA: TGTGCCAGCAGCGCCCTACAGGTGACGGGTGAAAAACTGTTTTTT; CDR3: CASSALQVTGEKLFF
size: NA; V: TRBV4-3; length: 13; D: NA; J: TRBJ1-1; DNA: TGCGCCAGCACCTCCTCGGTGAACACTGAAGCTTTCTTT; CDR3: CASTSSVNTEAFF
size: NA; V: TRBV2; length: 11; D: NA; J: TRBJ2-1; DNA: TGTGCCAGCAGGGGGCTGAATGAGCAGTTCTTC; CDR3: CASRGLNEQFF
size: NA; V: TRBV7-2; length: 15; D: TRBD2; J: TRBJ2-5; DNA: TGTGCCAGCAGCCAGGGGACTAGCGGGGGGAGGGGAAAGTACTTC; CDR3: CASSQGTSGGRGKYF
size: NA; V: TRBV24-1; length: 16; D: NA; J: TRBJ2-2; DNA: TGTGCCACCAGTGACTTCAGCGGGCCGAACACCGGGGAGCTGTTTTTT; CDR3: CATSDFSGPNTGELFF
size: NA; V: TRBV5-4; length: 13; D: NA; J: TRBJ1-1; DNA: TGTGCCAGCAGGGGGGGAGGGAAAGATGAAGCTTTCTTT; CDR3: CASRGGGKDEAFF
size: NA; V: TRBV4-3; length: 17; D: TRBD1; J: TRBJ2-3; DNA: TGCGCCAGCAGCCAAGGGGCCGGGACAGGGGGCGCAGATACGCAGTATTTT; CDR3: CASSQGAGTGGADTQYF
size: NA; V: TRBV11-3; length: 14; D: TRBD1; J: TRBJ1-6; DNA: TGTGCCAGCAGCTTCGGGACAGGAAATTCACCCCTCCACTTT; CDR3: CASSFGTGNSPLHF
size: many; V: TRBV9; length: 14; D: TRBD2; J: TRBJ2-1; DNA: TGTGCCAGCGGCCCGGGCGGGGGATACAATGAGCAGTTCTTC; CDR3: CASGPGGGYNEQFF
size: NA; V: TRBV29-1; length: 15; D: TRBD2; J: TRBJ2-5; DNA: TGCAGCGTCGACACCATAGCGGGAGTTGAGGAGACCCAGTACTTC; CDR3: CSVDTIAGVEETQYF
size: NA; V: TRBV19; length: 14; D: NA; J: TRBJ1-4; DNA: TGTGCCAGTAGTTTGGAGGGGCCCACAGAAAAACTGTTTTTT; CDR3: CASSLEGPTEKLFF
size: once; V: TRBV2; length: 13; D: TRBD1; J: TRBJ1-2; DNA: TGTGCCAGCAGTCAGAGACAGGGGTCTGGCTACACCTTC; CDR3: CASSQRQGSGYTF
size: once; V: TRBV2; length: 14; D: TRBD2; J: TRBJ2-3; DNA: TGTGCCAGCAGTACCCGGACTAGTTCGGATACGCAGTATTTT; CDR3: CASSTRTSSDTQYF
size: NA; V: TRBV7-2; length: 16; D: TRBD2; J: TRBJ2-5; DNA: TGTGCCAGCAGCCATAGCGGGACTAGCGGACAAGAGACCCAGTACTTC; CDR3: CASSHSGTSGQETQYF
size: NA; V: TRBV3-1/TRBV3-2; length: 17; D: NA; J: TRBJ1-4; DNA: TGTGCCACCAGATTGGCTAGGGGGAGAGCAACTAATGAAAAACTGTTTTTT; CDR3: CATRLARGRATNEKLFF